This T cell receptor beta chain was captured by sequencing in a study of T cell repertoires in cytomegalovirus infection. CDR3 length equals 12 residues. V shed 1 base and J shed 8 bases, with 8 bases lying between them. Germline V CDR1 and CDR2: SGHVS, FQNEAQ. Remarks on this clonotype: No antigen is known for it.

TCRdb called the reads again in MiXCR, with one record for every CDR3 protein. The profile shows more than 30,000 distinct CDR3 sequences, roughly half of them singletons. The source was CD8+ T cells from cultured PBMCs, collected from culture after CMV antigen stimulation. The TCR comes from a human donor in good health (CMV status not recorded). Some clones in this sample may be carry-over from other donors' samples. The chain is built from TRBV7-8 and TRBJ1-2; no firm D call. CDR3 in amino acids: CASSLGGGGYTF. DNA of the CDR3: TGTGCCAGCAGCTTAGGTGGAGGAGGCTACACCTTC.